These T cell receptor beta chains were read from a single sample in a study of blood T cells in healthy people across ages. From the 5' RACE reads, TCRdb called clonotypes with MiXCR, one entry per CDR3 protein. The sample yields just under 900,000 distinct CDR3 sequences, around 28% seen once. Sequenced input: blood. Receptors originate from a woman older than 75 in good health. The CDR3 runs from the conserved cysteine through the conserved F or W. D genes are given only for firm matches. The size entry is marked missing in some rows and otherwise reads once, few, many or a size class.

TRBJ2-3 many TRBV20-1 - TGCAGTGCTAGAGATACTGGGGCCACAGGGAAAATTAGAAGAGATACGCAGTATTTT CSARDTGATGKIRRDTQYF
TRBJ2-4 many TRBV20-1 - TGCAGTGCTAGGGGGGGAAACATTCAGTACTTC CSARGGNIQYF
TRBJ1-1 - TRBV19 - TGTGCCAGTACCCCCGCGGGGATTTTCACTGAAGCTTTCTTT CASTPAGIFTEAFF
TRBJ2-3 - TRBV5-1 - TGCGCCAGCAGCTTGGCGGGACCAAATACGCAGTATTTT CASSLAGPNTQYF
TRBJ1-5 few TRBV28 - TGTGCCAGCAGTTTGTGGGATGCCCGGCCCCAGCATTTT CASSLWDARPQHF
TRBJ2-1 many TRBV7-9 TRBD1 TGTGCCAGCAGCTTTCTTCGGACAGGGGGAAATTTCAATGAGCAGTTCTTC CASSFLRTGGNFNEQFF
TRBJ2-7 many TRBV20-1 - TGCAGTGCTAGAGTCAGGGTTGGCTACGAGCAGTACTTC CSARVRVGYEQYF
TRBJ1-2 once TRBV20-1 TRBD1 TGCAGTGCTAGAGCATTTCAGGGGGAGGGCTACACCTTC CSARAFQGEGYTF
TRBJ1-2 many TRBV6-2/TRBV6-3 - TGTGCCAGCAGTTTTCCACAAGGGTATGGCTACACCTTC CASSFPQGYGYTF
TRBJ2-5 - TRBV18 - TGTGCCACCCTAGGGACTCCCCAAGAGACCCAGTACTTC CATLGTPQETQYF
TRBJ2-7 - TRBV6-5 TRBD1 TGTGCCAGCAGGGGGACAGGGGATGTTTACGAGCAGTACTTC CASRGTGDVYEQYF
TRBJ1-2 - TRBV15 - TGTGCCACCAGCAAACTTAATGGCTACACCTTC CATSKLNGYTF
TRBJ2-5 many TRBV19 - TGTGCCAGTAGTAAAGACCGGGACAACACAGAGACCCAGTACTTC CASSKDRDNTETQYF
TRBJ1-6 - TRBV19 - TGTGCCAGTAAAGGGGACAATAATTCACCCCTCCACTTT CASKGDNNSPLHF
TRBJ2-5 - TRBV12-3/TRBV12-4 - TGTGCCGGCAGTTCGGGACGAGAGACCCAGTACTTC CAGSSGRETQYF
TRBJ2-1 many TRBV12-3/TRBV12-4 TRBD1 TGTGCCAGCAGTTTTAAGGGACAGGGTCGGGACAATGAGCAGTTCTTC CASSFKGQGRDNEQFF
TRBJ1-3 few TRBV20-1 - TGCAGTGCTAGACAGAACTCTGGAAACACCATATATTTT CSARQNSGNTIYF
TRBJ2-7 - TRBV7-2 TRBD1 TGTGCCAGCAGCTTAGGACCGGGACAGTCCTACGAGCAGTACTTC CASSLGPGQSYEQYF
TRBJ2-7 many TRBV5-5 TRBD1 TGTGCCAGCAGCTTGAAGGGACAGGCCTACGAGCAGTACTTC CASSLKGQAYEQYF
TRBJ1-1 - TRBV20-1 TRBD1 TGCAGTTCAGGGGGCAGGGACACTGAAGCTTTCTTT CSSGGRDTEAFF
TRBJ2-2 - TRBV12-3/TRBV12-4 TRBD1 TGTGCCAGCATTTTTAGGACAGGGTGGTCCGGGGAGCTGTTTTTT CASIFRTGWSGELFF
TRBJ1-5 - TRBV2 - TGTGCCAGCAGGCTTAGCAATCAGCCCCAGCATTTT CASRLSNQPQHF
TRBJ1-2 many TRBV5-1 - TGCGCCAGCAGCTTGGCCACCCTGGGGGATGGCTACACCTTC CASSLATLGDGYTF
TRBJ2-1 many TRBV20-1 TRBD2 TGCAGTGCTAGAGTCTCGACTAGCGGGTACAATGAGCAGTTCTTC CSARVSTSGYNEQFF
TRBJ1-2 few TRBV14 - TGTGCCAGCAGCCAAGGGAGGGAGGGCAACACCTTC CASSQGREGNTF
TRBJ1-1 - TRBV5-1 - TGCGCCAGCAGCTTTAGATCTGTGAACACTGAAGCTTTCTTT CASSFRSVNTEAFF
TRBJ2-6 many TRBV6-2/TRBV6-3 - TGTGCCAGCAGTTACCTCCCCACCCAACGCAGGCCCGGGGCCAACGTCCTGACTTTC CASSYLPTQRRPGANVLTF
TRBJ2-6 few TRBV6-2/TRBV6-3 TRBD1 TGTGCCAGCAGTCCGCCGGGACAGGGTAATACTGGGGCCAACGTCCTGACTTTC CASSPPGQGNTGANVLTF